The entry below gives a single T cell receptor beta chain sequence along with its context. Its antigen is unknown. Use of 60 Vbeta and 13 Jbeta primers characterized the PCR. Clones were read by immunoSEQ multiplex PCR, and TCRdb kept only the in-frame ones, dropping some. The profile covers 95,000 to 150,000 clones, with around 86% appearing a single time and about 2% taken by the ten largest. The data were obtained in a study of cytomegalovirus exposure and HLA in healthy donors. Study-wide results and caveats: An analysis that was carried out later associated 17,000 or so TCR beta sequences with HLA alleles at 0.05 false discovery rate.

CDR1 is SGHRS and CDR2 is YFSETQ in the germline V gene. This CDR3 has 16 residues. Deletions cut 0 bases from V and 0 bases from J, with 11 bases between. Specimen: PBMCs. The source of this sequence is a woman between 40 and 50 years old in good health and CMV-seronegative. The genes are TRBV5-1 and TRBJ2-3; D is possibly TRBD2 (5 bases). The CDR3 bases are TGCGCCAGCAGCTTGGCCCCCCGCGGGAGCACAGATACGCAGTATTTT. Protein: CASSLAPRGSTDTQYF.